The 3 T cell receptor beta chains in this list originate from one sample, sequenced in a study of cytomegalovirus exposure and HLA in healthy donors. With 60 Vbeta and 13 Jbeta primers, the PCR was carried out. TCRdb's table, derived via immunoSEQ multiplex PCR, lists solely in-frame clones and lacks some. The sample records 90,000 to 140,000 clones, 70% to 80% being singletons. Specimen: PBMCs. These receptors all come from a man younger than 45 in good health and CMV-seronegative.

The chain is built from TRBV27 and TRBJ2-5, with a tentative D call TRBD2 (6 bases). The CDR3 spans 11 residues. Germline CDR1 and CDR2: MNHEY and SMNVEV (reference sequence). The V and J ends lost 6 bases and 10 bases respectively, with 12 bases between them. CDR3 nucleotides: TGTGCCAGCAGCCCATGGGAGGACCAGTACTTC. The encoded protein is CASSPWEDQYF.

This clone appeared a few times. V is TRBV6-6 and J is TRBJ1-4; D might be TRBD1 (5 bases). From germline, CDR1 is MNHNY and CDR2 SVGAGI (reference sequence). CDR3 length equals 15 residues. Trimming pared 5 bases from V and 2 bases from J, leaving 12 bases between. The CDR3 nucleotides read TGTGCCAGCAGTCCTTTTGGGGCGACTAATGAAAAACTGTTTTTT. Translated: CASSPFGATNEKLFF.

The chain couples TRBV6-6 to TRBJ2-5, with TRBD1 matching 7 bases. The J call may not be correct, given that the DNA end is closer to TRBJ2-7. Germline V CDR1 and CDR2: MNHNY, SVGAGI (reference sequence). The CDR3 length is 14 residues. CDR3 DNA sequence: TGTGCCAGCAGGCAAAAACTAGGACAGGCCGAGCAGTACTTC. Protein product: CASRQKLGQAEQYF.